Included here is one TCR beta chain sequence, with context. Its antigen is currently unknown. In germline, CDR1 is ENHRY, CDR2 SYGVKD. This CDR3 comprises 15 residues. These data come from a study of CXCR3-negative and CXCR3-positive naive CD8 T cells. About the research overall: The total count of TRB reads reached 120 million to 150 million, and each library contributed about 1.5 +/- 0.3 million.

Study findings and constraints: Compared with CXCR3-negative naive cells, CXCR3-positive naive cells showed more hydrophobic TRB CDR3s. Memory CD8+ T cell repertoires were far less diverse than both naive subsets.

With UMI labels, 5' RACE was used to prepare the TRB cDNA libraries. Reanalyzing the 5' RACE reads, TCRdb keeps one entry per CDR3 protein, without DNA. This listing includes approximately 130,000 distinct CDR3 sequences. The specimen was naive CXCR3+ CD8+ T cells from blood. Subset: CD45RO-CCR7+CD27+CD95- naive CD8+ T cells expressing CXCR3 (TNR3+). The V call is TRBV10-3, the J call TRBJ1-2; TCRdb's D call of TRBD1 is untestable without DNA. The sequence came from a human donor in good health. Some clones in this sample may be carry-over from other donors' samples. CDR3 sequence reads: CAISEPNEGRRDYTF.